The next 19 T cell receptor beta chains were all read from a single sample in a study of T cells in Graves' hyperthyroidism and ophthalmopathy. Researchers amplified the TCR beta CDR3 regions from RNA transcripts. The TCR CDR3 was amplified in a first-round RT-PCR using the HTBI primer set. MiXCR, applied by TCRdb to the multiplex PCR reads, yields one record per CDR3 protein. The sample has hundreds of thousands of distinct CDR3 sequences, 35% to 45% seen once; the top ten hold over 8%. What was sequenced was blood. These receptors came from a man aged 18 to 30 with Graves' hyperthyroidism.

This chain joins TRBV19 and TRBJ2-6, with D uncertain. V was shortened by 3 bases and J by 4 bases, with 4 bases between the two germline ends. In germline, CDR1 is LNHDA, CDR2 SQIVND (reference sequence). This CDR3 spans 13 amino acids. The CDR3 nucleotides are TGTGCCAGTAGTATGGAGGGGGCCAACGTCCTGACTTTC. Translation: CASSMEGANVLTF.

This clonotype appeared a single time. The chain is built from TRBV29-1 and TRBJ1-4, with 11 bases identical to TRBD1. CDR3 size: 15 residues. Germline lookup yields CDR1 SQVTM and CDR2 ANQGSEA. J lost 8 bases, V lost 4 bases, and 9 bases had no gene match. CDR3 DNA sequence: TGCAGCGTTGTATTGGGACAGGGGGGCCGAGAAAAACTGTTTTTT. Translating gives CSVVLGQGGREKLFF. The full variable domain, in which reference TRBV29-1 and TRBJ1-4 provide the parts outside the CDR3, is SAVISQKPSRDICQRGTSLTIQCQVDSQVTMMFWYRQQPGQSLTLIATANQGSEATYESGFVIDKFPISRPNLTFSTLTVSNMSPEDSSIYLCSVVLGQGGREKLFFGSGTQLSVL.

The table lists this clonotype with a count of one. This chain joins TRBV7-9 and TRBJ2-7, with TRBD1 as a possible D gene (6 bases). The CDR3 loop spans 17 amino acids. V lost 2 bases to trimming and J lost 4 bases, with 21 bases between them. Germline lookup yields CDR1 SEHNR and CDR2 FQNEAQ (reference sequence). CDR3 protein: CASSLLAGTRGDYEQYF. In nucleotides, the CDR3 is TGTGCCAGCAGCTTACTCGCCGGGACAAGGGGAGATTACGAGCAGTACTTC.

Here the CDR3 reads CASSLRGLAGEPQHF. The DNA of the CDR3 is TGTGCCAGTAGTCTGAGGGGGCTGGCCGGGGAGCCCCAGCATTTT. The gene calls are TRBV19 and TRBJ1-5, with 7 bases lining up with TRBD1. From germline, CDR1 is LNHDA and CDR2 SQIVND (reference sequence). CDR3 length equals 15 residues. V was pared by 5 bases and J by 8 bases, with 12 bases of the junction left unmatched.

This clonotype occurred a few times. The gene calls are TRBV9 and TRBJ1-1; D is unresolved. This CDR3 comprises 15 residues. Per germline, CDR1 SGDLS and CDR2 YYNGEE. Trimming stripped 1 base from V and 4 bases from J, with 14 bases between. The CDR3 DNA reads TGTGCCAGCAGCGTAACCCCAACGCGGGGCACTGAAGCTTTCTTT. Translated, it gives CASSVTPTRGTEAFF.

This clonotype was picked up many times. The V call is TRBV10-2, the J call TRBJ1-3; D perhaps matches TRBD1 (5 bases). Germline V gene data show CDR1 as WSHSY and CDR2 as SAAADI. CDR3 size: 15 residues. Between the trimmed V and J ends, which lost 8 bases and 1 base, there was a span of 15 bases. The CDR3 DNA sequence: TGCGCCAGCTCCTCAGGGCCCCCGTCTGGAAACACCATATATTTT. Protein sequence: CASSSGPPSGNTIYF.

This clonotype is a singleton in its sample. A read error may be the cause here, since a much bigger clone is one base away. V gene TRBV29-1 combines with J gene TRBJ2-3; D assignment may be TRBD1 or TRBD2 (5 bases each). This CDR3 comprises 13 residues. V dropped 3 bases and J dropped 4 bases, with 11 bases sitting between them. Germline V lookup: CDR1 SQVTM, CDR2 ANQGSEA. Here the CDR3 DNA reads TGCAGCGTTGAGAGGGGAATGGCAGATACGCAGTATTTT. It translates to CSVERGMADTQYF.

This clonotype turned up a few times. The V and J genes are TRBV13 and TRBJ1-6; the D gene is possibly TRBD1 (5 bases). V dropped 1 base and J dropped 7 bases, with 14 bases sitting between them. Germline V gene data show CDR1 as PRHDT and CDR2 as FYEKMQ (reference sequence). This CDR3 region has 16 residues. The CDR3, as DNA: TGTGCCAGCAGCTTAGAAGTGGGGCTCACCAATTCACCCCTCCACTTT. This translates into CASSLEVGLTNSPLHF.

The rearrangement uses TRBV2 and TRBJ1-4; D ambiguous. Trimming cost V 5 bases and J 6 bases, with 13 bases left between them. CDR3 length: 14 amino acids. Germline assignment: CDR1 SNHLY and CDR2 FYNNEI. The CDR3 protein is CASSHRGGDEKLFF. The CDR3, as DNA: TGTGCCAGCAGTCATCGGGGAGGTGATGAAAAACTGTTTTTT.

CDR3 in amino acids: CASSEFLGSENTIYF. In nucleotides, the CDR3 is TGTGCCAGCAGTGAATTCCTCGGATCCGAAAACACCATATATTTT. The chain employs TRBV25-1 and TRBJ1-3; D is unresolved. This CDR3 has 15 amino acids. V was clipped by 1 base and J by 6 bases, with 13 bases between them. CDR1 MGHDK and CDR2 SYGVNS come from the germline V gene.

This clonotype was detected a few times. This chain joins TRBV5-1 and TRBJ1-1, with a tentative D call TRBD1 (5 bases). The CDR3 loop spans 15 amino acids. Trimming took off 3 bases at V and 1 base at J, with 13 bases between the two ends. Germline CDR1 SGHRS, CDR2 YFSETQ. Here the CDR3 reads CASSSSGRRNTEAFF. CDR3 bases: TGCGCCAGCAGCTCCTCGGGACGCAGGAACACTGAAGCTTTCTTT.

V usage is TRBV5-1 and J usage is TRBJ1-5, with D uncertain. Per germline, CDR1 SGHRS and CDR2 YFSETQ. V gave up 4 bases and J gave up 5 bases, with 13 bases separating them. The CDR3 length is 14 residues. CDR3 in DNA: TGCGCCAGCAGCAACTTTCCCGGGGATCAGCCCCAGCATTTT. Protein sequence: CASSNFPGDQPQHF.

In this sample, this clonotype turned up once. At one end the junction does not follow the germline gene, possibly because of a read error. The rearrangement uses TRBV7-2 and TRBJ2-7, with 9 bases identical to TRBD1. The V gene's germline CDR1 is SGHTA and CDR2 FQGNSA. This CDR3 has 14 amino acids. The CDR3 nucleotides read TGTGCCAACAGCCCGAGACAGGGGGCCTACGAGCAGTACTTC. This gives the protein CANSPRQGAYEQYF.

The CDR3 protein is CATSPHYQGIGNTGELFF. The CDR3 DNA reads as TGTGCCACCAGCCCCCACTACCAGGGAATCGGGAACACCGGGGAGCTGTTTTTT. The J gene is TRBJ2-2, the V gene TRBV15, with D possibly matching TRBD1 (5 bases). The length of the CDR3 is 18 residues. From germline, CDR1 is LNHNV and CDR2 YYDKDF (reference sequence). V was clipped by 5 bases and J by 1 base, with 20 bases between them.

This clonotype was seen many times. The gene calls are TRBV15 and TRBJ2-7, with TRBD2 matching 8 bases. Looked up from germline, CDR1 is LNHNV and CDR2 is YYDKDF (reference sequence). The CDR3 sequence is 15 residues long. V lost 6 bases, J lost 3 bases, and 10 bases stayed unmatched. CDR3 region: CATSRVRGEDYEQYF. CDR3 nucleotides: TGTGCCACCAGTAGGGTGCGGGGGGAAGACTACGAGCAGTACTTC.

This clonotype came up once. J is TRBJ2-7 and V is TRBV28, with 7 bases matching TRBD1. Germline CDR1 reads MDHEN; CDR2 reads SYDVKM. Losses at the gene ends were 6 bases for V and 5 bases for J; bases not matched to a gene: 4. This CDR3 region has 12 residues. The CDR3 loop reads CASRITGDEQYF. CDR3 bases: TGTGCCAGCAGAATAACAGGGGACGAGCAGTACTTC.

With regard to this clonotype: Germline and junction disagree at one end, which may indicate a read error. The chain links TRBV25-1 to TRBJ2-5; no clear D. This CDR3 contains 15 residues. CDR1 MGHDK and CDR2 SYGVNS come from the germline V gene. The CDR3, as DNA: TGCGCCAGCAGCCAAGTCCTCCAGGCCCAAGAGACCCAGTACTTC. This gives the protein CASSQVLQAQETQYF.

The sample holds one count of this clonotype. This may arise from a read error, as a much more abundant clone is one base away. J is TRBJ2-2 and V is TRBV29-1; D gene unclear. The CDR3 is made up of 12 amino acids. The germline CDR1 and CDR2 sequences are SQVTM and ANQGSEA. Deletions cut 8 bases from V and 0 bases from J, with 7 bases between. For the CDR3, the DNA is TGCAGCACTCGGGCGAACACCGGGGAGCTGTTTTTT. It yields the protein CSTRANTGELFF.

The chain uses TRBV11-2 and TRBJ2-7; weak D call: TRBD1 (5 bases). Germline V lookup: CDR1 SGHAT, CDR2 FQNNGV. Trimming pared 2 bases from V and 2 bases from J, leaving 19 bases between. There are 17 residues in the CDR3. CDR3 coding DNA: TGTGCCAGCAGCTTAAGTAAGCAGGGTTTCGTCACCTACGAGCAGTACTTC. Residues: CASSLSKQGFVTYEQYF.